This T cell receptor beta chain was captured by sequencing in a study of shared clonotypes between healthy human individuals. Profiling relied on immunoSEQ multiplex PCR, and the TCRdb table lists in-frame clones only, not all of them. Of about 670,000 clones in the sample, around 72% were seen once. Per the germline V gene, CDR1 is MNHNY and CDR2 is SVGAGI (reference sequence). The CDR3 has 12 amino acids. V shed 5 bases and J shed 8 bases, with 9 bases lying between them. This clone was found a few times. A split of CD4+ cells into CD45RA+ naive and CD45RA-negative memory subsets was performed. The sequenced sample consisted of memory CD4+ T cells sorted from blood. Stated subset: CD45RA-negative fraction. This clonotype was sampled from a woman younger than 45 in good health. J is TRBJ1-4 and V is TRBV6-6; D gene uncertain. The DNA of the CDR3 is TGTGCCAGCAGTCATGTCCAGGAAAAACTGTTTTTT. It is translated as CASSHVQEKLFF.